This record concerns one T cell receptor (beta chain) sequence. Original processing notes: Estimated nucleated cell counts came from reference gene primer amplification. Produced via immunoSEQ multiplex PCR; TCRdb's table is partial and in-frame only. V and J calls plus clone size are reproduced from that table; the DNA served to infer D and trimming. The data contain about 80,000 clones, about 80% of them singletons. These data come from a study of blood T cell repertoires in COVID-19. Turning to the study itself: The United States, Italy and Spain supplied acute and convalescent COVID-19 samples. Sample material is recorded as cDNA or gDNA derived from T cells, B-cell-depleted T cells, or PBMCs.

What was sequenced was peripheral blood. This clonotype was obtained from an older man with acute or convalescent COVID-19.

As DNA, the CDR3 is TGTGCCAGCAGCGGACAGAGGTGGAATGAGCAGTTCTTC. Translation gives CASSGQRWNEQFF. The chain carries TRBV9 and TRBJ2-1, with a tentative D call TRBD1 (5 bases). The CDR3 is made up of 13 amino acids. Trimming took 3 bases from V and 7 from J, leaving 11 bases between them. CDR1 and CDR2 (germline): SGDLS, YYNGEE.